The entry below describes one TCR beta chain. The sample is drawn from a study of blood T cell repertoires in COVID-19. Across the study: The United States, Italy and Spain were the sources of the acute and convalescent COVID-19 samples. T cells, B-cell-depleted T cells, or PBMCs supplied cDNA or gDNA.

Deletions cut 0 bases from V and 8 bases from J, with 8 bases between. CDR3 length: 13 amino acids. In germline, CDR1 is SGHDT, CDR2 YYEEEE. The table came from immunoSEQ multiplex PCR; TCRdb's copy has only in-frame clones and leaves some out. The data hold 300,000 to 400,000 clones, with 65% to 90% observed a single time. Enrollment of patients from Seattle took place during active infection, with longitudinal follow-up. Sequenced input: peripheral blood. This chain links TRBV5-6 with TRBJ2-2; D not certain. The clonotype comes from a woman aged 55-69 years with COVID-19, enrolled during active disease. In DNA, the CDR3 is TGTGCCAGCAGCTTGGATCGGGTAGGGGAGCTGTTTTTT. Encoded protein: CASSLDRVGELFF.